This T cell receptor (beta chain) was recovered during a study of cytomegalovirus exposure and HLA in healthy donors. The overall study: Findings of an earlier analysis included 117 million unique TCR beta sequences from some 200 million T cells. Around 80 million unique TCR sequences came from HLA-typed donors in an early release.

The CDR3 has 14 amino acids. The V end lost 1 base, the J end lost 6 bases, and 12 bases lay between the germline ends. Germline V gene data show CDR1 as SGHDT and CDR2 as YYEEEE. Study-wide results and caveats: In a later analysis, at a false discovery rate of 0.05, 16,951 TCR beta sequences were associated with HLA alleles.

There are a few counts of this clone. The antigen is undetermined. The PCR contained 60 Vbeta and 13 Jbeta primers. Repertoires were generated with immunoSEQ multiplex PCR, while TCRdb's copy carries only in-frame clones and drops some. The repertoire has about 130,000 clones, roughly 78% of them found once; the top ten carry about 4.4%. The source is a man aged 25-45 years in good health. Input material: PBMCs. V usage is TRBV5-6 and J usage is TRBJ2-3, with D possibly matching TRBD2 (6 bases). CDR3 in amino acids: CASSLRPSGDTQYF. CDR3 in DNA: TGTGCCAGCAGCTTGAGGCCCAGCGGGGATACGCAGTATTTT. The full variable domain, completed using reference TRBV5-6 and TRBJ2-3, is DAGVTQSPTHLIKTRGQQVTLRCSPKSGHDTVSWYQQALGQGPQFIFQYYEEEERQRGNFPDRFSGHQFPNYSSELNVNALLLGDSALYLCASSLRPSGDTQYFGPGTRLTVL.